This TCR beta chain was documented in a study of response to subunit inactivated influenza vaccine. Findings of the study overall: Only a handful of new T cells, the authors suggested, are recruited with each seasonal influenza vaccination.

Turning to this clonotype: Its antigen is unidentified.

CDR3 length: 13 residues. CDR1 and CDR2 from the germline V gene are DFQATT and SNEGSKA (reference sequence). Trimming removed 1 base at V and 13 bases at J, with 18 bases between. Using its own MiXCR run on the RT-PCR reads, TCRdb lists one record per CDR3 protein. Among around 200,000 distinct CDR3 sequences, roughly 8.7% were seen once, and the ten largest hold roughly a tenth. The V and J genes are TRBV20-1 and TRBJ2-3, with no clear D. Sequenced material: non-naive T cells sorted from PBMCs, taken on the day of vaccination. The TCR originated in a man in his fifties or sixties who received an inactivated influenza vaccine. CDR3 sequence reads: CSARANVLWTKYF. The DNA for the CDR3 is TGCAGTGCTAGAGCCAACGTTCTCTGGACGAAGTATTTT.